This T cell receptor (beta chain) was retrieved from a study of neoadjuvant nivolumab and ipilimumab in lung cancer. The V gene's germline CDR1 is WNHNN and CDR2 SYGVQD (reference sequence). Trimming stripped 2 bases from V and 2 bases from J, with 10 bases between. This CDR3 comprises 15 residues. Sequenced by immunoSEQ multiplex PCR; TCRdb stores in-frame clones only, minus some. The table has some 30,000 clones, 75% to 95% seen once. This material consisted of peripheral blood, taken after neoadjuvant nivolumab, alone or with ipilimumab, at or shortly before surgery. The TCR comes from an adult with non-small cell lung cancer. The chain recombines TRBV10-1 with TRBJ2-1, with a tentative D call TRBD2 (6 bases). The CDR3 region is CASSESSGPYNEQFF. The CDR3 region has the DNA TGCGCCAGCAGTGAGAGTAGCGGCCCCTACAATGAGCAGTTCTTC.